A single sample is the source of the 8 T cell receptor beta chains below, sequenced in a study of regulatory T cells in long-lasting Graves disease. Assembly of TCR beta libraries relied on iRepertoire HTBI primers together with Arm-PCR of CDR3 regions. TCRdb re-called the multiplex PCR reads through MiXCR, storing one row per CDR3 protein. Of around 500,000 distinct CDR3 sequences listed, approximately 12% are singletons. The time point here: newly diagnosed GD, antithyroid drugs for less than 3 months. TCR sequences were obtained from RNA taken from PBMCs. These same records also appear under a second study, on T cells in Graves' hyperthyroidism and ophthalmopathy.

The sequencing used peripheral blood mononuclear cells (PBMCs), collected at new diagnosis, from a patient treated with antithyroid drugs. The receptors were sampled from a man aged 25 to 40 with Graves disease.

The chain recombines TRBV6-1 with TRBJ1-5, with D hard to call. V lost 9 bases and J lost 0, with 12 bases in between. The CDR3 runs 14 residues. Germline V gives CDR1 MNHNS, CDR2 SASEGT. CDR3 sequence (DNA): TGTGCCAGTGGGGAGGGTTATAGCAATCAGCCCCAGCATTTT. As protein: CASGEGYSNQPQHF.

This clonotype was seen a few times. At one end the junction does not follow the germline gene, possibly because of a read error. The J gene is TRBJ2-7, the V gene TRBV13, with D unresolved. Germline V gives CDR1 PRHDT, CDR2 FYEKMQ (reference sequence). The CDR3 extends over 12 amino acids. The CDR3 region has the DNA TGTGCCAGCAGCACCAGCTCCTACAAGCAGTACTTC. It specifies CASSTSSYKQYF.

A few counts support this clonotype. The chain employs TRBV4-1 and TRBJ2-7; 7 bases agree with TRBD2. CDR1 and CDR2 from the germline V gene are MGHRA and YSYEKL. V lost 1 base to trimming and J lost 2 bases; unmatched junction nucleotides: 8. CDR3 size: 16 residues. The CDR3, as DNA: TGCGCCAGCAGCCAAGTTAGGCTAGCGGTGACCTACGAGCAGTACTTC. It translates to CASSQVRLAVTYEQYF.

This clonotype has a handful of counts. The chain employs TRBV6-4 and TRBJ1-5; no firm D call. V lost 3 bases and J 8 bases, leaving 11 bases between the germline ends. The CDR3 is 13 residues long. In germline, CDR1 is MRHNA, CDR2 SNTAGT. The CDR3 coding sequence is TGTGCCAGCAGTGAATCGGTTCTGGAGCCCCAGCATTTT. This codes for CASSESVLEPQHF.

This clonotype appeared a few times. V and J are TRBV13 and TRBJ2-5; D remains unclear. Germline-derived CDR1 and CDR2 are PRHDT and FYEKMQ (reference sequence). V was clipped by 4 bases and J by 2 bases, with 11 bases between them. The CDR3 totals 14 residues. DNA of the CDR3: TGTGCCAGCAGCTCCTTAGTGCTACAAGAGACCCAGTACTTC. It translates to CASSSLVLQETQYF.

This clonotype was detected many times. The V and J genes are TRBV11-2 and TRBJ1-1, with a tentative D call TRBD1 (5 bases). V shed 8 bases and J shed 7 bases, with 17 bases lying between them. The CDR3 is made up of 13 amino acids. The V gene's germline CDR1 is SGHAT and CDR2 FQNNGV. CDR3 nucleotides: TGTGCCAGCTTCTTGGTTGGGGGATATGAAGCTTTCTTT. It is translated as CASFLVGGYEAFF.

This clonotype has more than one count but fewer than ten. The chain combines TRBV7-8 with TRBJ1-5; TRBD1 matches 8 bases. The CDR3 length is 17 residues. Trimming cost V 3 bases and J 2 bases; bases outside gene matches: 9. Germline V CDR1 and CDR2: SGHVS, FQNEAQ. The CDR3 DNA reads as TGTGCCAGCAGCTTTTCCTTACAGACAGGGGGCAATCAGCCCCAGCATTTT. This gives the protein CASSFSLQTGGNQPQHF.

This clonotype has ten or more counts. The genes are TRBV2 and TRBJ2-4; D remains ambiguous. The germline gives CDR1 SNHLY, CDR2 FYNNEI. Trimming cost V 3 bases and J 0 bases, with 12 bases left between them. The CDR3 has 16 amino acids. CDR3 nucleotides: TGTGCCAGCAGTGATCAACGACGGTTAGCCAAAAACATTCAGTACTTC. It specifies CASSDQRRLAKNIQYF.